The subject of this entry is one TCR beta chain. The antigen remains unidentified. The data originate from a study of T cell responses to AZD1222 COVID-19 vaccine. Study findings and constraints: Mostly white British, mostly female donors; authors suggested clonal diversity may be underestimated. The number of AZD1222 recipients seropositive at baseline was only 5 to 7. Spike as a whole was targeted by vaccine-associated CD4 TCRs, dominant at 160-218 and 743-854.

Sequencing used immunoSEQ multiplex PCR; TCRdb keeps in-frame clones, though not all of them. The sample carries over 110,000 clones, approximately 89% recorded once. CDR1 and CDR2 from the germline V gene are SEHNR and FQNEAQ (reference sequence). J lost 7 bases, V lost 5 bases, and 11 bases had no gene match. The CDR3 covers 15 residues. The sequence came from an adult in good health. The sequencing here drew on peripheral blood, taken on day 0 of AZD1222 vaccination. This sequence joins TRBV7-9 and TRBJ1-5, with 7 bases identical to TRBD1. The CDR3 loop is CASSPPGQPGQPQHF. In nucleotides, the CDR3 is TGTGCCAGCAGCCCTCCGGGACAGCCAGGACAGCCCCAGCATTTT.